Described below is a single T cell receptor beta chain sequence and its context. There is no known antigen for this receptor. Base quality data are lacking; no much larger clone is found one base away. The data derive from a study of pediatric ulcerative colitis (dated by TCRdb to between 2018 and 2020). Looking at the study overall: Several ulcerative colitis patients had pancolitis and two had left-sided colitis, with histology consistent with ulcerative colitis in all. From roughly 9 newly diagnosed, treatment-naive pediatric ulcerative colitis patients and a few non-IBD control children, paired blood and rectal samples were collected. By Pediatric Ulcerative Colitis Activity Index, a couple of patients had mild disease, several had moderate disease and three had acute severe colitis.

Here is what the overall study found, with its caveats: Because the repertoires came from total lymphocyte DNA, rare subsets such as regulatory T cells may have patterns that are not reflected. Significantly higher autologous blood-rectal clonal overlap was found in ulcerative colitis patients than in controls, which suggested increased T cell trafficking to inflamed tissue. A couple of rectal CDR3 clonotypes were found in every ulcerative colitis patient but in no control. For technical reasons, blood samples from a couple of patients gave substantially fewer templates, and these samples were excluded from the blood-rectal overlap analysis. Rectal repertoire features separated controls, mild-moderate and acute severe colitis patients; acute severe colitis showed reduced rectal diversity due to clonal expansions. With only a handful of individuals, the healthy control group was small. T cells from blood may have been included in the rectal pinch biopsies, particularly in patients with overt colitis.

During colonoscopy, one to two pinch biopsies were obtained from the rectum for research purposes. Before the diagnostic colonoscopy, none of the ulcerative colitis patients had been given any immunosuppressive medication. Before DNA was isolated, the rectal biopsies underwent proteinase K digestion. The Wizard kit (Promega) was used to extract genomic DNA from both blood and intestinal samples. Rearranged CDR3 beta regions were amplified from genomic DNA with multiplex V and J primers using the immunoSEQ TRB Survey service. To keep sequencing depth the same across samples, survey-level depth of up to 500,000 reads per sample was applied. The libraries were purified, combined into pools and sequenced with Illumina technology. The original methods were these. Productive clonality, sample overlap, pairwise scatters, CDR3 beta length, V/D/J gene usage and productiveness were all assessed with the immunoSEQ online tools. Alongside Shannon and Simpson indices, calculated diversity was computed as the number of unique rearrangements divided by total templates, multiplied by 100. Principal component analysis was performed on Z-score normalized data with the R prcomp function and the ggbiplot package. Morisita's index was used to quantify blood-rectal clonal overlap within each subject. The clones in this table, taken by TCRdb from immuneACCESS, are in-frame only. Not every clone is retained; where verified, under half of the shortfall comes from an unresolved V gene, and the cause of the rest is unknown. V and J calls and clone size are given by that table; D and trimming were obtained from the DNA. This sample is represented by 35,000 or so clones; around 73% of them were singletons. In total, the top ten clones hold around 0.76% of the sample.

The CDR3 covers 15 residues, taking in both the cysteine and the phenylalanine. The read is trimmed to its CDR3 DNA, 45 bases read in frame from base 1. The germline V gene sets CDR1 to SGHTA and CDR2 to FQGTGA. The junction carries 13 bases between V and J, which are trimmed by 2 bases and 4 bases respectively. In this chain, TRBV7-3 is recombined with TRBJ2-3; 5 matching bases give a weak D call of TRBD1. Input material: gut tissue. The origin of this receptor is a boy younger than 18 with moderate ulcerative colitis. The CDR3 loop reads CASSLARVGADTQYF. Read as DNA, the sequence is TGTGCCAGCAGCTTAGCCAGGGTTGGGGCAGATACGCAGTATTTT. Beyond the CDR3, the reference TRBV7-3 and TRBJ2-3 genes provide the residues; the full variable domain reads: GAGVSQTPSNKVTEKGKYVELRCDPISGHTALYWYRQSLGQGPEFLIYFQGTGAADDSGLPNDRFFAVRPEGSVSTLKIQRTERGDSAVYLCASSLARVGADTQYFGPGTRLTVL.